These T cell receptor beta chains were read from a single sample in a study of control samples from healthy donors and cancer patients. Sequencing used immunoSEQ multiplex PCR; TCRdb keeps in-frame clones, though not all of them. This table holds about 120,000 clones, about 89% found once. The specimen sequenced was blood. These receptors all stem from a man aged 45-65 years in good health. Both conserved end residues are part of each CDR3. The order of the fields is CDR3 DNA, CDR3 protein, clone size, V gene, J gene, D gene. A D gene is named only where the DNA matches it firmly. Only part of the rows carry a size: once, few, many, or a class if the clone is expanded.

CDR3 DNA: TGTGCCAGCAGCTTCGGGGGGGGACAGTACGAGCAGTACTTC
CDR3 protein: CASSFGGGQYEQYF
clone size: .
V gene: TRBV7-2
J gene: TRBJ2-7
D gene: .

CDR3 DNA: TGTGCCAGCAGCTCACTACAGGGGCGGGATGGCTACACCTTC
CDR3 protein: CASSSLQGRDGYTF
clone size: .
V gene: TRBV5-4
J gene: TRBJ1-2
D gene: TRBD1

CDR3 DNA: TGTGCCTGGAGTACCCGGACAGCCCCGACCTACGAGCAGTACTTC
CDR3 protein: CAWSTRTAPTYEQYF
clone size: few
V gene: TRBV30
J gene: TRBJ2-7
D gene: .

CDR3 DNA: TGTGCCAGCAGCTCCTGGACAGTCCTAGGGGTTTATGGCTACACCTTC
CDR3 protein: CASSSWTVLGVYGYTF
clone size: .
V gene: TRBV21-1
J gene: TRBJ1-2
D gene: .

CDR3 DNA: TGTGCCAGCTCACCACCGGGAAAAGCGAACACCGGGGAGCTGTTTTTT
CDR3 protein: CASSPPGKANTGELFF
clone size: .
V gene: TRBV18
J gene: TRBJ2-2
D gene: .

CDR3 DNA: TGTGCCAGCGGACAGGGGTTGAATTCACCCCTCCACTTT
CDR3 protein: CASGQGLNSPLHF
clone size: .
V gene: TRBV19
J gene: TRBJ1-6
D gene: TRBD1

CDR3 DNA: TGTGCCAGCAGCCCGCGACAGGCGGGGGGGCCCGCTACGCAGTATTTT
CDR3 protein: CASSPRQAGGPATQYF
clone size: .
V gene: TRBV5-4
J gene: TRBJ2-3
D gene: TRBD2

CDR3 DNA: TGTGCCAGCAGCGTGTATGGGGGACAGGCGACTGAAGCTTTCTTT
CDR3 protein: CASSVYGGQATEAFF
clone size: .
V gene: TRBV9
J gene: TRBJ1-1
D gene: TRBD1

CDR3 DNA: TGTGCCAGCAGCATAACGACAGGCAACACCGGGGAGCTGTTTTTT
CDR3 protein: CASSITTGNTGELFF
clone size: .
V gene: TRBV9
J gene: TRBJ2-2
D gene: .

CDR3 DNA: TGTGCCAGCAGTGAATCAGGACTCAGGGCGTGGAATCAGCCCCAGCATTTT
CDR3 protein: CASSESGLRAWNQPQHF
clone size: .
V gene: TRBV6-1
J gene: TRBJ1-5
D gene: .

CDR3 DNA: TGTGCCAGCAGCTCCTTTTTGCTAGCGTCTAGCACAGATACGCAGTATTTT
CDR3 protein: CASSSFLLASSTDTQYF
clone size: few
V gene: TRBV7-6
J gene: TRBJ2-3
D gene: .